This T cell receptor beta chain was identified in a study of T cell repertoires in cytomegalovirus infection. Study-level background: CMV infection together with matching HLA type was indicated by public TCR beta signatures. Study results and limitations: Cumulative public TCR beta family frequency identified carriers of CMV plus the relevant HLA. The ex vivo response was dominated by HLA-C-restricted CMV-specific TCR beta clonotypes.

In its sample, this clonotype was seen many times. Its antigen is unknown. Germline V gives CDR1 MNHEY, CDR2 SVGAGI. V gave up 6 bases and J gave up 5 bases, with 17 bases separating them. The CDR3 runs to 14 residues. TCRdb analysed the reads with MiXCR anew, one entry per CDR3 protein. The sample has 350,000 to 550,000 distinct CDR3 sequences, roughly 30% seen once. This TCR was recovered from a human donor in good health (CMV status not recorded). Some clones in this sample may be carry-over from other donors' samples. Sequenced material: PBMCs. The rearrangement uses TRBV6-5 and TRBJ2-7; D is tentatively TRBD1 or TRBD2 (6 bases each). In DNA, the CDR3 is TGTGCCAGCAGCCAAGGGGGGATGATAGACGAGCAGTACTTC. It yields the protein CASSQGGMIDEQYF.